The 8 T cell receptor beta chains presented below share a single source sample, sequenced in a study of shared clonotypes between healthy human individuals. Assay used: immunoSEQ multiplex PCR; TCRdb lists only in-frame clones, some missing. Of 2 million to 2.5 million clones listed, roughly 93% were seen once; the top ten hold approximately 0.36%. The sample consisted of naive CD4+ T cells from PBMCs. The sample's subset: CD45RA+ positively selected. The receptors originated from a man aged 18-30 years in good health. Some clones in this sample may be carry-over from other donors' samples.

The table lists this clone with a count of one. The J gene is TRBJ2-7, the V gene TRBV25-1; possible D gene TRBD1, 7 bases. The CDR3 consists of 17 residues. Germline V gives CDR1 MGHDK, CDR2 SYGVNS. Trimming shortened V by 3 bases and J by 6 bases, and 24 bases separated the two germline ends. The CDR3 reads CASSEHNRGGWFREQYF. DNA of the CDR3: TGTGCCAGCAGTGAGCACAACAGGGGAGGCTGGTTTCGCGAGCAGTACTTC.

The J gene is TRBJ2-1, the V gene TRBV20-1; D unclear. The germline V and J ends were trimmed by 4 bases and 10 bases, with 2 bases remaining between them. Germline V gene data show CDR1 as DFQATT and CDR2 as SNEGSKA (reference sequence). This CDR3 is 8 amino acids long. CDR3 nucleotides: TGCAGTGCTACCGAGCAGTTCTTC. It yields the protein CSATEQFF.

In its sample, this clone was seen once. In the same sample, other DNA sequences code for this CDR3. The chain uses TRBV11-2 and TRBJ2-2; D is uncertain. The CDR3 is made up of 11 amino acids. V was shortened by 5 bases and J by 8 bases, with 6 bases between the two germline ends. The germline V gene encodes CDR1 SGHAT and CDR2 FQNNGV. This CDR3 is CASSRPGELFF. CDR3 in DNA: TGTGCCAGCAGCCGCCCGGGGGAGCTGTTTTTT. Filled out from reference TRBV11-2 and TRBJ2-2, the complete variable domain reads EAGVAQSPRYKIIEKRQSVAFWCNPISGHATLYWYQQILGQGPKLLIQFQNNGVVDDSQLPKDRFSAERLKGVDSTLKIQPAKLEDSAVYLCASSRPGELFFGEGSRLTVL.

This chain uses TRBV9 with TRBJ2-5; 7 positions match TRBD2. This CDR3 is 15 amino acids long. V lost 0 bases, J lost 5 bases, and 7 bases stayed unmatched. In germline, CDR1 is SGDLS, CDR2 YYNGEE. CDR3 amino acids: CASSVAVGGGETQYF. The CDR3 DNA is TGTGCCAGCAGCGTAGCGGTCGGGGGAGGGGAGACCCAGTACTTC.

The CDR3: CASREDTNEKLFF. The CDR3 DNA sequence: TGTGCCAGCAGGGAAGACACTAATGAAAAACTGTTTTTT. The chain combines TRBV6-5 with TRBJ1-4, with D hard to call. The CDR3 spans 13 residues. The V end lost 6 bases, the J end lost 2 bases, and 7 bases lay between the germline ends. The germline CDR1 and CDR2 sequences are MNHEY and SVGAGI.

This rearrangement joins TRBV7-2 to TRBJ2-3, with TRBD2 matching over 9 bases. CDR1 is SGHTA and CDR2 is FQGNSA in the germline V gene. The trim removed 2 bases at V and 5 bases at J, leaving 11 bases unmatched. There are 17 residues in the CDR3. The CDR3 nucleotides read TGTGCCAGCAGCTTATATCCTAGCGGGATCGGGAGAGATACGCAGTATTTT. Translation: CASSLYPSGIGRDTQYF.

This rearrangement joins TRBV4-2 to TRBJ2-5; 10 bases match TRBD2. The CDR3 runs 16 residues. Unmatched junction bases numbered 6, after V lost 4 bases and J lost 1 base. Germline CDR1 reads LGHNA; CDR2 reads YNFKEQ. In DNA form, the CDR3 reads TGTGCCAGCAGCCGACCGGTAGCGGGAGGCCAAGAGACCCAGTACTTC. Residues: CASSRPVAGGQETQYF.

Comment on this clone: Different DNA sequences within this sample yield the same CDR3. The chain employs TRBV6-1 and TRBJ2-3, with 8 positions matching TRBD1. The germline gives CDR1 MNHNS, CDR2 SASEGT. The CDR3 runs to 13 residues. Losses at the gene ends were 2 bases for V and 6 bases for J; bases not matched to a gene: 1. This chain's CDR3 is CASSEQGADTQYF. In DNA form, the CDR3 reads TGTGCCAGCAGTGAACAGGGGGCGGATACGCAGTATTTT.